One and the same sample provided the 8 T cell receptor beta chains below, sequenced in a study of T cell responses to AZD1222 COVID-19 vaccine. Using immunoSEQ multiplex PCR, the repertoire was profiled, and TCRdb retains in-frame clones only, with some absent. The sample contains 87,000 or so clones, 85% to 90% of which appear only once. This specimen consisted of peripheral blood, obtained on day 0 of AZD1222 vaccination. These receptors all stem from an adult in good health.

V gene TRBV10-3 combines with J gene TRBJ2-7; TRBD2 is a possible D gene (5 bases). This CDR3 is 12 amino acids long. CDR1 is ENHRY and CDR2 is SYGVKD in the germline V gene. V was trimmed by 6 bases and J by 4 bases, leaving 10 bases between them. The CDR3 here is CAISARDYEQYF. CDR3 nucleotide sequence: TGTGCCATCAGCGCGAGGGATTACGAGCAGTACTTC.

The rearrangement uses TRBV4-1 and TRBJ1-4; D not certain. V shed 1 base and J shed 7 bases, with 13 bases lying between them. The CDR3 has 15 amino acids. The germline gives CDR1 MGHRA, CDR2 YSYEKL. The DNA of the CDR3 is TGCGCCAGCAGCCAAGCTGGAGGCCCGGGTGAAAAACTGTTTTTT. Protein: CASSQAGGPGEKLFF.

V gene TRBV7-2 combines with J gene TRBJ2-5; 11 bases match TRBD1. Trimming removed 5 bases from V and 5 bases from J; junction bases left unmatched: 4. Germline-derived CDR1 and CDR2 are SGHTA and FQGNSA. The CDR3 consists of 14 residues. CDR3: CASSPGTGGETQYF. The DNA for the CDR3 is TGTGCCAGCAGCCCTGGGACAGGGGGGGAGACCCAGTACTTC.

The chain recombines TRBV25-1 with TRBJ1-6, with 12 nucleotides matching TRBD1. This CDR3 is 16 amino acids long. V was pared by 7 bases and J by 11 bases, with 12 bases of the junction left unmatched. The germline V gene has CDR1 MGHDK and CDR2 SYGVNS. This chain's CDR3 is CASTEGQGAPGAPLHF. The CDR3 DNA reads TGTGCCAGCACCGAGGGACAGGGGGCCCCGGGGGCACCCCTCCACTTT.

The chain has TRBV2 and TRBJ1-5; D unresolved. CDR3 size: 14 residues. Germline V gene sequence: CDR1 SNHLY, CDR2 FYNNEI. V was shortened by 1 base and J by 0 bases, with 4 bases between the two germline ends. The CDR3 nucleotides are TGTGCCAGCAGTGAAGGCCTTAGCAATCAGCCCCAGCATTTT. Encoded protein: CASSEGLSNQPQHF. The whole variable domain, filled in from reference TRBV2 and TRBJ1-5, reads EPEVTQTPSHQVTQMGQEVILRCVPISNHLYFYWYRQILGQKVEFLVSFYNNEISEKSEIFDDQFSVERPDGSNFTLKIRSTKLEDSAMYFCASSEGLSNQPQHFGDGTRLSIL.

J is TRBJ1-2 and V is TRBV2, with a possible D match to TRBD1 (5 bases). V lost 2 bases to trimming and J lost 7 bases, with 14 bases between them. Germline loops: CDR1 SNHLY, CDR2 FYNNEI. The CDR3 totals 14 residues. The CDR3 coding sequence is TGTGCCAGCAGTGAAAGACCCGGGGGAGCTGGCTACACCTTC. This sequence encodes CASSERPGGAGYTF.

CDR3 in DNA: TGTGCCAGCATCCGGGACAATCGCTACAATGAGCAGTTCTTC. As protein: CASIRDNRYNEQFF. The chain links TRBV25-1 to TRBJ2-1; D possibly corresponds to TRBD1 (6 bases). This CDR3 region has 14 residues. The ends were cut back, 7 bases at V and 3 bases at J, with 13 bases in the middle. CDR1 is MGHDK and CDR2 is SYGVNS in the germline V gene.

The rearrangement joins TRBV4-2 to TRBJ1-2; D is ambiguous. The CDR3 runs 15 residues. Looked up from germline, CDR1 is LGHNA and CDR2 is YNFKEQ. V lost 1 base and J 3 bases, leaving 12 bases between the germline ends. The CDR3 DNA is TGTGCCAGCAGCCAAGCTGATGGTAGTGACTATGGCTACACCTTC. Translated: CASSQADGSDYGYTF.